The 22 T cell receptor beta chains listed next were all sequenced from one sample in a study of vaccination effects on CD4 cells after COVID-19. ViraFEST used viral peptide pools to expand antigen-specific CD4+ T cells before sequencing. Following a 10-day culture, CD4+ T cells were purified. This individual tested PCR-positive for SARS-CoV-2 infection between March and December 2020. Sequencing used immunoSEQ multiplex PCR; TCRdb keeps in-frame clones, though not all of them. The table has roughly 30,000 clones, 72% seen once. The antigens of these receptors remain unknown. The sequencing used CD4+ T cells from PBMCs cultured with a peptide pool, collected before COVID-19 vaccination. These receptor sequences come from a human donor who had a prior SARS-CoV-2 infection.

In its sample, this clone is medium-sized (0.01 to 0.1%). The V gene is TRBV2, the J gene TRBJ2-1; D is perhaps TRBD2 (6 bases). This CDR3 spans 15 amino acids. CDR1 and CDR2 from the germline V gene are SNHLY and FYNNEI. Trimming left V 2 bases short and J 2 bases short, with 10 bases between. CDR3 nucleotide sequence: TGTGCCAGCAGTGAATTTTCTAGCGCCTACAATGAGCAGTTCTTC. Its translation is CASSEFSSAYNEQFF.

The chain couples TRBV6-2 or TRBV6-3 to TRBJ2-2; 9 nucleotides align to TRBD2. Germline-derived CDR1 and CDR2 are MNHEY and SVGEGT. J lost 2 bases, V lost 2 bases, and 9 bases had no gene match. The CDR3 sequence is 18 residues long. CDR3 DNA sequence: TGTGCCAGCAGTTACGAGGCAGCGGGGGGCCCTAACACCGGGGAGCTGTTTTTT. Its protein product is CASSYEAAGGPNTGELFF.

The CDR3 loop is CSARKLGSYEQYF. The CDR3 nucleotides read TGCAGCGCCCGGAAATTGGGGTCCTACGAGCAGTACTTC. The chain couples TRBV29-1 to TRBJ2-7; D unclear. CDR3 length equals 13 residues. Germline CDR1 is SQVTM and CDR2 is ANQGSEA. V was clipped by 7 bases and J by 1 base, with 14 bases between them.

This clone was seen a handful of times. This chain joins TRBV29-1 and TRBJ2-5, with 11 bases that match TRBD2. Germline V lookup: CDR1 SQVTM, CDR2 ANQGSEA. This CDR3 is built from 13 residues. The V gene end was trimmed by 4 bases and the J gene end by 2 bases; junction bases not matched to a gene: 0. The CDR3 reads CSVGTSGQETQYF. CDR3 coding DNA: TGCAGCGTTGGGACTAGCGGGCAAGAGACCCAGTACTTC. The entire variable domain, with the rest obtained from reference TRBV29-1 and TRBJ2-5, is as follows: SAVISQKPSRDICQRGTSLTIQCQVDSQVTMMFWYRQQPGQSLTLIATANQGSEATYESGFVIDKFPISRPNLTFSTLTVSNMSPEDSSIYLCSVGTSGQETQYFGPGTRLLVL.

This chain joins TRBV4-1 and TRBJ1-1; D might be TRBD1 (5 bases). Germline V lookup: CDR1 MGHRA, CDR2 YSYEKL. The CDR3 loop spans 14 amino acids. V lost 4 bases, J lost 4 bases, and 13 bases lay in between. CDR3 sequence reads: CASSPWPQGTEAFF. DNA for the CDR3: TGCGCCAGCAGCCCCTGGCCCCAGGGCACTGAAGCTTTCTTT.

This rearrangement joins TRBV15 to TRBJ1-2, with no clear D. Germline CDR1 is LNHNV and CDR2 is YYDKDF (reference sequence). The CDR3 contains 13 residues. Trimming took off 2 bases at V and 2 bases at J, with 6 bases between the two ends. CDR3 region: CATSRTGNYGYTF. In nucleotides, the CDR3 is TGTGCCACCAGCAGAACTGGAAACTATGGCTACACCTTC.

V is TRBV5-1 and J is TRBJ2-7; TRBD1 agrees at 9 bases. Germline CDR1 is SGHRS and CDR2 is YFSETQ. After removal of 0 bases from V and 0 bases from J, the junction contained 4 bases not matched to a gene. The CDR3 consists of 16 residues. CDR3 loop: CASSLAGQGVSYEQYF. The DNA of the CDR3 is TGCGCCAGCAGCTTGGCGGGACAGGGCGTCTCCTACGAGCAGTACTTC.

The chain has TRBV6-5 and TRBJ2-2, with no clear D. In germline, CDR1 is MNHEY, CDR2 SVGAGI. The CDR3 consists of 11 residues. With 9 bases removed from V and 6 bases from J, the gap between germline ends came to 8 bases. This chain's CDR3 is CASKESGELFF. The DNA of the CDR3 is TGTGCCAGTAAGGAGTCCGGGGAGCTGTTTTTT.

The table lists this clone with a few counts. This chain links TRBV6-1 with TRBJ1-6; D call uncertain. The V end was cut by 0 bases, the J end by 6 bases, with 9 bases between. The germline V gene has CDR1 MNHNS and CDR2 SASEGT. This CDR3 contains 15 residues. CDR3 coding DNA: TGTGCCAGCAGTGAAGCATCCGGGGTTAATTCACCCCTCCACTTT. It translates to CASSEASGVNSPLHF.

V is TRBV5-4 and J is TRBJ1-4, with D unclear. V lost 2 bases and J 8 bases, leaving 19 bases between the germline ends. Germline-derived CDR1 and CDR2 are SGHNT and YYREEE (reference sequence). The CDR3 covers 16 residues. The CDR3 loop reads CASSFTLSGNVEKLFF. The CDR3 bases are TGTGCCAGCAGCTTCACCCTCTCGGGCAATGTAGAAAAACTGTTTTTT.

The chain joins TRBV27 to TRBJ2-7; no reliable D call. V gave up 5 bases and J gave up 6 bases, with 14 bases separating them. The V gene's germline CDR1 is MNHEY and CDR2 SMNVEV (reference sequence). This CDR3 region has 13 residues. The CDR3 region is CASSQVRWAEQYF. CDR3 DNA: TGTGCCAGCAGTCAGGTCAGATGGGCCGAGCAGTACTTC.

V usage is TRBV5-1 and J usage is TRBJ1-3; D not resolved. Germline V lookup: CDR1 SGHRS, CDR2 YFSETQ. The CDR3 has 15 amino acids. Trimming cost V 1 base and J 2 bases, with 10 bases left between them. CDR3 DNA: TGCGCCAGCAGCTTGTTGGGAGTTACTGGAAACACCATATATTTT. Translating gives CASSLLGVTGNTIYF.

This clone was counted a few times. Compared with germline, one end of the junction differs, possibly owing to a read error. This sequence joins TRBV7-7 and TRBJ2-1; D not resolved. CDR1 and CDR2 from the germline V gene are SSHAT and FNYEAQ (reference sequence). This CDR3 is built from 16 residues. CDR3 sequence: CASSLGLPSSYNEQFF. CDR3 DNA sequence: TGTGCTAGCAGCTTAGGTTTACCAAGCTCCTACAATGAGCAGTTCTTC. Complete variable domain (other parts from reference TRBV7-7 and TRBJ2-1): GAGVSQSPRYKVTKRGQDVTLRCDPISSHATLYWYQQALGQGPEFLTYFNYEAQPDKSGLPSDRFSAERPEGSISTLTIQRTEQRDSAMYRCASSLGLPSSYNEQFFGPGTRLTVL.

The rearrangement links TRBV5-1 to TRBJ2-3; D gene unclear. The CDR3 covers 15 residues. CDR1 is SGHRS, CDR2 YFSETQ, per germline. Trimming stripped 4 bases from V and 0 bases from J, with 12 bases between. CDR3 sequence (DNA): TGCGCCAGCAGCCCATCATTTCCTAGCACAGATACGCAGTATTTT. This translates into CASSPSFPSTDTQYF.

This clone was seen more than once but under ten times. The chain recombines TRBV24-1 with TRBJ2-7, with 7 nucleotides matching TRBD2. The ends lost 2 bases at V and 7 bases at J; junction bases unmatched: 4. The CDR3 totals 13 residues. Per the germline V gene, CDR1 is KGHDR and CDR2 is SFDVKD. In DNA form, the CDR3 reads TGTGCCACCAGTGATTCTGCGGGGGATGAGCAGTACTTC. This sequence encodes CATSDSAGDEQYF.

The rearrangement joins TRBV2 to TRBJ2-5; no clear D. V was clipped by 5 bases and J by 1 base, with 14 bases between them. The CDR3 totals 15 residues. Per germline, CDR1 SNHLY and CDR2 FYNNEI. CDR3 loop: CASSYTWSPQETQYF. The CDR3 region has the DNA TGTGCCAGCAGTTACACATGGAGCCCCCAAGAGACCCAGTACTTC.

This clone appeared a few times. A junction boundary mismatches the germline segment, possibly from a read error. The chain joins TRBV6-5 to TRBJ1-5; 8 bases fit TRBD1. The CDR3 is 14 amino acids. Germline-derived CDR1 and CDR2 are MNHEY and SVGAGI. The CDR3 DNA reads TGTGCCAGCAGTCCCCAGGGGGCTAATCATCCCCAGCATTTT. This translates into CASSPQGANHPQHF.

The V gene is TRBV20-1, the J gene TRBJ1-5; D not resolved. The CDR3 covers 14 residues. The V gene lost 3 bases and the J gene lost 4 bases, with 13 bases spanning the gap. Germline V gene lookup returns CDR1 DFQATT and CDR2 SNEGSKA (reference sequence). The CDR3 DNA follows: TGCAGTGCTAGTGAGCCGATAGCGAATCAGCCCCAGCATTTT. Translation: CSASEPIANQPQHF.

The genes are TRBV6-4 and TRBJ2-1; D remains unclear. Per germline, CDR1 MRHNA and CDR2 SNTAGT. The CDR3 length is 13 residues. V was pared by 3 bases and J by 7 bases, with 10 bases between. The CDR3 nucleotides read TGTGCCAGCAGTGAATCGGCGGAGAATGAGCAGTTCTTC. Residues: CASSESAENEQFF.

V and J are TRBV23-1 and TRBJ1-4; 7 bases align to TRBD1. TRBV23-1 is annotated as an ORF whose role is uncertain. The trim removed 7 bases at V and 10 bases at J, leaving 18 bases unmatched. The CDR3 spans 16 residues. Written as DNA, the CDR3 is TGCGCCAGCATGCTCGCCGCGGGGACAGAAGACGGAAAACTGTTTTTT. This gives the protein CASMLAAGTEDGKLFF.

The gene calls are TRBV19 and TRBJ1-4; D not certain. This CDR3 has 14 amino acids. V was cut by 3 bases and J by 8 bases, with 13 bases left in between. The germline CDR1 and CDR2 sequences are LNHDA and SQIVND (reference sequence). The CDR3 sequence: CASSMGGYGEKLFF. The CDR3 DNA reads TGTGCCAGTAGTATGGGAGGGTACGGCGAAAAACTGTTTTTT.

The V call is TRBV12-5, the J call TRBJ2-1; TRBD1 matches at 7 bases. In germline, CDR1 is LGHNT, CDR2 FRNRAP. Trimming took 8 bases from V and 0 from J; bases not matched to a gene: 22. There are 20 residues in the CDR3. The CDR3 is CASRTESRGILLSSYNEQFF. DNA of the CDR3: TGTGCTAGTAGGACTGAGTCCAGGGGGATCCTATTAAGCTCCTACAATGAGCAGTTCTTC.